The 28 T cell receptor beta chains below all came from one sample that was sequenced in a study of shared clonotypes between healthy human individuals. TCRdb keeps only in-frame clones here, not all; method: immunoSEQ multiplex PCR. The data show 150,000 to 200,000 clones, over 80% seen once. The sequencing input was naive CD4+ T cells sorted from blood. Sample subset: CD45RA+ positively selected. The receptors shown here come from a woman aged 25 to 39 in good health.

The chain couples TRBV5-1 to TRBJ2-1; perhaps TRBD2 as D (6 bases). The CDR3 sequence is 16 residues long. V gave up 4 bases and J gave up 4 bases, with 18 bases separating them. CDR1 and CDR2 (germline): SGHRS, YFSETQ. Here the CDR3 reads CASSGGDGRVYNEQFF. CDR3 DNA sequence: TGCGCCAGCAGCGGAGGGGACGGAAGGGTTTACAATGAGCAGTTCTTC.

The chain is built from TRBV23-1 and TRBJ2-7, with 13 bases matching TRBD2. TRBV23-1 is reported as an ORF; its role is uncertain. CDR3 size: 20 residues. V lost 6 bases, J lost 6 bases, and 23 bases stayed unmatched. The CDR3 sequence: CASRRPAGTSGNGPLPEQYF. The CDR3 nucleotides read TGCGCCAGCAGACGCCCCGCCGGGACTAGCGGGAACGGTCCCCTCCCCGAGCAGTACTTC.

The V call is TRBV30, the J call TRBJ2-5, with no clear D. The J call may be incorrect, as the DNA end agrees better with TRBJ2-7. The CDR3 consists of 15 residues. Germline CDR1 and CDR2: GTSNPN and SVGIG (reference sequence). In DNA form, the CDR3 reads TGTGCCTGGAGTGTACTCGGCAGGTCCATCTACGAGCAGTACTTC. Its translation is CAWSVLGRSIYEQYF.

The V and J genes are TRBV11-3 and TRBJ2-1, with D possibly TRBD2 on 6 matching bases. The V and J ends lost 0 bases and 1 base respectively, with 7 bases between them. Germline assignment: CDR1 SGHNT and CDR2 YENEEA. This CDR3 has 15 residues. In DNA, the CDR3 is TGTGCCAGCAGCTTAGACGGGAGTTCCTACAATGAGCAGTTCTTC. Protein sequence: CASSLDGSSYNEQFF.

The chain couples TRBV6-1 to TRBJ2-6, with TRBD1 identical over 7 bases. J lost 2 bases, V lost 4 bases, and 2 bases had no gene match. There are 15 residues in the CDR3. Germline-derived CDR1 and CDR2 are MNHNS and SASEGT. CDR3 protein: CASSGQGTGANVLTF. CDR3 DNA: TGTGCCAGCAGTGGACAGGGCACTGGGGCCAACGTCCTGACTTTC.

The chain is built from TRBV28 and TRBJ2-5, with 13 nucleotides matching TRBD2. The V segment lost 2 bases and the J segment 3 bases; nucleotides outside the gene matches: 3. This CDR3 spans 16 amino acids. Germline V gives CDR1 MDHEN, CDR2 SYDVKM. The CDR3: CASSLKGLAGKETQYF. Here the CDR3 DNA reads TGTGCCAGCAGTTTAAAGGGACTAGCGGGGAAAGAGACCCAGTACTTC.

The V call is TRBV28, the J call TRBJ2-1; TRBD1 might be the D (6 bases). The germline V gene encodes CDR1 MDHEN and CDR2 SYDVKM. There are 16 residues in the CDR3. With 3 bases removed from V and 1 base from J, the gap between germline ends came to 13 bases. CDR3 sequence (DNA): TGTGCCAGCAGTTTCCCGGGACACCAATCCTACAATGAGCAGTTCTTC. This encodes CASSFPGHQSYNEQFF.

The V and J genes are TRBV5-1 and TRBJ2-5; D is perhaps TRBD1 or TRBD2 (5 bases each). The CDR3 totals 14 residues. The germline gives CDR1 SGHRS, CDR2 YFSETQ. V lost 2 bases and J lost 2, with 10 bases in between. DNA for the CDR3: TGCGCCAGCAGCTTCAGGGACGGGCAAGAGACCCAGTACTTC. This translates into CASSFRDGQETQYF.

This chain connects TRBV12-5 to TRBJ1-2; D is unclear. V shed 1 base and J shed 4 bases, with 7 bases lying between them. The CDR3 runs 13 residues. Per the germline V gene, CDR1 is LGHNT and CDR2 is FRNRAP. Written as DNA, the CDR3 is TGTGCTAGTGGTTTGGGACGGAGCTATGGCTACACCTTC. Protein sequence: CASGLGRSYGYTF.

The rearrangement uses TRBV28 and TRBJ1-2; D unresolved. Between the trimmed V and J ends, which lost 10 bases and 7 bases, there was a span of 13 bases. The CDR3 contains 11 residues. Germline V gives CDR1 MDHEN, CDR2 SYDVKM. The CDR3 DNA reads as TGTGCCACAATTGGCTTTCGTGGCTACACCTTC. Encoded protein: CATIGFRGYTF.

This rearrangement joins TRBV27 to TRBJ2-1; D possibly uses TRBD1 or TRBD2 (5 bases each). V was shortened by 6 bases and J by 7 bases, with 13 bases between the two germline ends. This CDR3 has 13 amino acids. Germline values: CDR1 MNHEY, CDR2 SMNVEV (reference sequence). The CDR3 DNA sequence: TGTGCCAGCAGGAGGGGTCCCGGGAATGAGCAGTTCTTC. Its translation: CASRRGPGNEQFF.

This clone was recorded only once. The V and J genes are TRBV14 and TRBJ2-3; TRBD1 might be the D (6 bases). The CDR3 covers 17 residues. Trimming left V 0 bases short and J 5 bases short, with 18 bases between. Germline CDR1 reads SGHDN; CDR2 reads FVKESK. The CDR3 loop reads CASSQDIGTNSRDTQYF. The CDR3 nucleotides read TGTGCCAGCAGCCAAGATATAGGGACAAACTCGCGAGATACGCAGTATTTT. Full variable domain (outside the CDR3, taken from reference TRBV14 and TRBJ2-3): EAGVTQFPSHSVIEKGQTVTLRCDPISGHDNLYWYRRVMGKEIKFLLHFVKESKQDESGMPNNRFLAERTGGTYSTLKVQPAELEDSGVYFCASSQDIGTNSRDTQYFGPGTRLTVL.

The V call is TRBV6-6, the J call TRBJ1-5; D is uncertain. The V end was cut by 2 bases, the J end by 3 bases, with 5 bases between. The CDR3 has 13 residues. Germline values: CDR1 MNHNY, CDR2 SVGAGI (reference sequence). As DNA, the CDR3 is TGTGCCAGCAGTTACGGGCTCAATCAGCCCCAGCATTTT. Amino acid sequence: CASSYGLNQPQHF.

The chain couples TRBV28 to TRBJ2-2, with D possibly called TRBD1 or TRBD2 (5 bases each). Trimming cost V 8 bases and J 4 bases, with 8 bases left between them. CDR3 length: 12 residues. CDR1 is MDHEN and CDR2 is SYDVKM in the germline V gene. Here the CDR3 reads CASLGTTGELFF. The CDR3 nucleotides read TGTGCCAGCTTGGGGACCACCGGGGAGCTGTTTTTT.

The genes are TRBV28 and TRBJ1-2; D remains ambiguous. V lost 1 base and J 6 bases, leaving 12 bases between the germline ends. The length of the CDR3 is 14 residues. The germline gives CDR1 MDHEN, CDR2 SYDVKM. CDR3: CASSLYVVLHGYTF. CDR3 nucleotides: TGTGCCAGCAGTTTATACGTGGTCCTCCATGGCTACACCTTC.

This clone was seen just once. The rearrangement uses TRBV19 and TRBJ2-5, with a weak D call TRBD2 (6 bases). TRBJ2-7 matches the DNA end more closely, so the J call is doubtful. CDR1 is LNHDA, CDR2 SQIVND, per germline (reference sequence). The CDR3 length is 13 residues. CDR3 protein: CASSGGAGNEQYF. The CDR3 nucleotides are TGTGCCAGTAGCGGCGGGGCTGGGAACGAGCAGTACTTC.

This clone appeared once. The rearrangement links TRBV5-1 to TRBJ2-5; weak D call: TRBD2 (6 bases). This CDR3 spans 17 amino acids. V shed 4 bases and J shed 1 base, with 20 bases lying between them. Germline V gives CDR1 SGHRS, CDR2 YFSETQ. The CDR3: CASSGGMGGPSQETQYF. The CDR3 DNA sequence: TGCGCCAGCAGCGGGGGTATGGGAGGTCCCTCCCAAGAGACCCAGTACTTC.

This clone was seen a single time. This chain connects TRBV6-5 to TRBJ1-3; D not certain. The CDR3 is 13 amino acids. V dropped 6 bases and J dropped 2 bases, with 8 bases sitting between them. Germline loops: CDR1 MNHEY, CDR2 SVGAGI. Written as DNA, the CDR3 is TGTGCCAGCAGCTGGGAAGCTGGAAACACCATATATTTT. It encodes CASSWEAGNTIYF.

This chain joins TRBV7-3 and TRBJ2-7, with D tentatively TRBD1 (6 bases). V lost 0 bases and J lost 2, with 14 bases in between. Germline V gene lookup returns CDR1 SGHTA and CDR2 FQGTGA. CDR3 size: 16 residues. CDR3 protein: CASSLTVRGPAYEQYF. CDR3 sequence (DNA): TGTGCCAGCAGCTTAACGGTCAGGGGTCCTGCCTACGAGCAGTACTTC.

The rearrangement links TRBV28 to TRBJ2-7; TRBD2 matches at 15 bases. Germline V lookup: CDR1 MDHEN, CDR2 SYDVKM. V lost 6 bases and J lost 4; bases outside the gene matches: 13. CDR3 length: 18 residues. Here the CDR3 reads CASRNSGLAGGPKYEQYF. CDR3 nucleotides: TGTGCCAGCAGAAACTCGGGACTAGCGGGAGGTCCGAAGTACGAGCAGTACTTC.

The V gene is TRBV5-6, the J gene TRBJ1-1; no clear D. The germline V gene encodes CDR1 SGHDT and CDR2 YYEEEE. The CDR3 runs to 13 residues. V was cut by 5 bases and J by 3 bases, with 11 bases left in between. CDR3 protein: CASRSRTHTEAFF. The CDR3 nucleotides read TGTGCCAGCAGGAGCAGAACCCACACTGAAGCTTTCTTT. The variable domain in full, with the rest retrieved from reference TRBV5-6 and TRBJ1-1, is DAGVTQSPTHLIKTRGQQVTLRCSPKSGHDTVSWYQQALGQGPQFIFQYYEEEERQRGNFPDRFSGHQFPNYSSELNVNALLLGDSALYLCASRSRTHTEAFFGQGTRLTVV.

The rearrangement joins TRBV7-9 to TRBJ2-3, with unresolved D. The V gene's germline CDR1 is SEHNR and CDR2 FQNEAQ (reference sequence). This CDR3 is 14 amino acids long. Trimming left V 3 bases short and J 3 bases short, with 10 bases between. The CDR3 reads CASSFEGSTDTQYF. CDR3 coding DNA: TGTGCCAGCAGCTTCGAAGGGTCTACAGATACGCAGTATTTT.

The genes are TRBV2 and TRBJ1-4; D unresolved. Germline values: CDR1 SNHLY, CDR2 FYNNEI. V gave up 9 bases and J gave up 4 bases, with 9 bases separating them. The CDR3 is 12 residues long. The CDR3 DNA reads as TGTGCCAGTAGAGTGCTTAATGAAAAACTGTTTTTT. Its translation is CASRVLNEKLFF.

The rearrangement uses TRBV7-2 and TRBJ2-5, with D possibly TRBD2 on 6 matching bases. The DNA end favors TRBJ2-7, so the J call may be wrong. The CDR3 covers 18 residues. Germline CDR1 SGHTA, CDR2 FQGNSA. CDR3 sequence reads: CASSLGPFFREKGYEQYF. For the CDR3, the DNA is TGTGCCAGCAGCTTAGGACCCTTTTTCCGGGAGAAGGGTTACGAGCAGTACTTC.

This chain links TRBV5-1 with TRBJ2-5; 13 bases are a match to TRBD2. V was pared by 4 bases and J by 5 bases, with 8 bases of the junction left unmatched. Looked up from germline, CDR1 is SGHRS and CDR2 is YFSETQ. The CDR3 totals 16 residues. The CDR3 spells CASSLGTSGIKETQYF. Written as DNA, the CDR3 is TGCGCCAGCAGCCTGGGGACTAGCGGGATAAAGGAGACCCAGTACTTC.

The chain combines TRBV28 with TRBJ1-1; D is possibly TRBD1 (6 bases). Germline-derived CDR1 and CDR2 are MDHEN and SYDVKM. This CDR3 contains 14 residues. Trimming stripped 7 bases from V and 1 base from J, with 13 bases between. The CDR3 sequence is CASTRDTTNTEAFF. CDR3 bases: TGTGCCAGCACCCGGGACACAACGAACACTGAAGCTTTCTTT.

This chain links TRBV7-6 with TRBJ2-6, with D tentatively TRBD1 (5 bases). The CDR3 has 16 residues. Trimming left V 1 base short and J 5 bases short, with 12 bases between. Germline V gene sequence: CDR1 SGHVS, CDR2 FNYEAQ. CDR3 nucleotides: TGTGCCAGCAGCTTAGAGGCTCAGGGCTGGGCCAACGTCCTGACTTTC. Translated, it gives CASSLEAQGWANVLTF.

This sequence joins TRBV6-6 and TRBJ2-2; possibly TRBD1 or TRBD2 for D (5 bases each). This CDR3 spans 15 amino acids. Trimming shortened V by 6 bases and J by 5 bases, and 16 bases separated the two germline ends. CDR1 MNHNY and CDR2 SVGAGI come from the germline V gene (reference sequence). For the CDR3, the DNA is TGTGCCAGCAGAGACCCGGGACGGTCTACCGGGGAGCTGTTTTTT. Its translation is CASRDPGRSTGELFF.